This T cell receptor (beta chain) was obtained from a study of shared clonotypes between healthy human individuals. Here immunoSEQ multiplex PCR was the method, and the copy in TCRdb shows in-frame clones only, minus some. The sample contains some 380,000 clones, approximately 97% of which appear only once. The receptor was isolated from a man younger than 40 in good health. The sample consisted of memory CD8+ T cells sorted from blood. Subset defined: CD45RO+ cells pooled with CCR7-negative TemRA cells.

The CDR3 DNA is TGTGCCAGCAGCACCCGGACTAGCGCTTGGGGCACAGATACGCAGTATTTT. Protein product: CASSTRTSAWGTDTQYF. This chain connects TRBV9 to TRBJ2-3; 9 nucleotides line up with TRBD2. Germline assignment: CDR1 SGDLS and CDR2 YYNGEE. This CDR3 has 17 amino acids. The trim removed 4 bases at V and 1 base at J, leaving 10 bases unmatched.